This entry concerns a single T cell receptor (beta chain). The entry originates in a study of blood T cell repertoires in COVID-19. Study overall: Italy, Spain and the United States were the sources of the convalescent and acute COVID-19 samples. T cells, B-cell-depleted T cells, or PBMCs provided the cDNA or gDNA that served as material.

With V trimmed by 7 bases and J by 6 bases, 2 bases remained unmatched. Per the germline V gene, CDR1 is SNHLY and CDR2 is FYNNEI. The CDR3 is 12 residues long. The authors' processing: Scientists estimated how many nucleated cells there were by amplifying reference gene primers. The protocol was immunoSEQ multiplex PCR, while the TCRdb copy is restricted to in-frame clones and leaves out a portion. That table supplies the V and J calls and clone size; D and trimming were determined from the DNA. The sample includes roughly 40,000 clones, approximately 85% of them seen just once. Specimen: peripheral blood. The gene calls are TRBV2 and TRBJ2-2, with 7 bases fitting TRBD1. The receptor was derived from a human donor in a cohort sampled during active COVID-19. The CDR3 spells CASTQGAGELFF. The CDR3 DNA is TGTGCCAGCACGCAGGGGGCCGGGGAGCTGTTTTTT.